One T cell receptor (beta chain) is described in this entry. Profiling relied on immunoSEQ multiplex PCR, and the TCRdb table lists in-frame clones only, not all of them. The table includes around 130,000 clones, 80% to 85% detected once. V was pared by 0 bases and J by 3 bases, with 9 bases between. Germline loops: CDR1 SGDLS, CDR2 YYNGEE. The CDR3 is 14 residues long. The data stem from a study of blood T cell repertoires in COVID-19. The sequencing sample was made of PBMCs or T cells enriched from blood (not recorded which). The receptor's source is a man aged 30-40 years who had recovered from COVID-19. The rearrangement joins TRBV9 to TRBJ1-1; D unclear. The CDR3 loop reads CASSVVEVDTEAFF. As DNA, the CDR3 is TGTGCCAGCAGCGTAGTGGAGGTCGACACTGAAGCTTTCTTT. Drawing the rest from reference TRBV9 and TRBJ1-1, the complete variable domain is DSGVTQTPKHLITATGQRVTLRCSPRSGDLSVYWYQQSLDQGLQFLIQYYNGEERAKGNILERFSAQQFPDLHSELNLSSLELGDSALYFCASSVVEVDTEAFFGQGTRLTVV.